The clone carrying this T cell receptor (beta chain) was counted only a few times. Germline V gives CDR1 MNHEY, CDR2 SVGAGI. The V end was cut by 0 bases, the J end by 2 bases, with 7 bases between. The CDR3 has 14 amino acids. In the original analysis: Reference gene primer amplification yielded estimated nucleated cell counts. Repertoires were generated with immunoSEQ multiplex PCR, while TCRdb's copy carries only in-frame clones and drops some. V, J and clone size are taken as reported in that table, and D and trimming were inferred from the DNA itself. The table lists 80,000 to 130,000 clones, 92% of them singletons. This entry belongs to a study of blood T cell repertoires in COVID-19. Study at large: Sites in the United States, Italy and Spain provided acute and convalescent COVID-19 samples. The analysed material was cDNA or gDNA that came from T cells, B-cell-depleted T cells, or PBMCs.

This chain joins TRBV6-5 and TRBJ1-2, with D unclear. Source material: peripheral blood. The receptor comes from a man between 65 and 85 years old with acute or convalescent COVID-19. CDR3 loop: CASSYSTRNYGYTF. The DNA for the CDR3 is TGTGCCAGCAGTTACTCGACCAGGAACTATGGCTACACCTTC.